This record looks at one T cell receptor (beta chain) sequence and its context. Its antigen is undetermined. This entry belongs to a study of post-analysis software for immune sequencing data. Study-level information: Disease courses included relapsing-remitting, secondary progressive and progressive-relapsing multiple sclerosis.

Researchers reported that TCR beta cDNA libraries carried unique molecular identifiers. TCRdb re-called the PCR reads with MiXCR, one entry per CDR3 protein. The sample yields approximately 660,000 distinct CDR3 sequences, approximately 60% seen once. Study-wide points: There were a few TRBV segments more frequent in patients than controls, and TRBV5-6, TRBV5-1 and TRBV20-1 were among them.

Trimming at V came to 8 bases and at J to 4 bases, leaving 4 bases not matched to a gene. The CDR3 has 13 residues. Per germline, CDR1 SGHAT and CDR2 FQDESV (reference sequence). The sample comprised blood. The chain has TRBV11-1 and TRBJ2-1; TRBD2 matches 8 bases. This sequence was found in a girl between 2 and 10 years old with multiple sclerosis. The CDR3 loop is CASVLADYNEQFF. CDR3 DNA: TGTGCCAGCGTACTAGCGGATTACAATGAGCAGTTCTTC. Together with reference TRBV11-1 and TRBJ2-1, the CDR3 gives the full variable domain: EAEVAQSPRYKITEKSQAVAFWCDPISGHATLYWYRQILGQGPELLVQFQDESVVDDSQLPKDRFSAERLKGVDSTLKIQPAELGDSAMYLCASVLADYNEQFFGPGTRLTVL.